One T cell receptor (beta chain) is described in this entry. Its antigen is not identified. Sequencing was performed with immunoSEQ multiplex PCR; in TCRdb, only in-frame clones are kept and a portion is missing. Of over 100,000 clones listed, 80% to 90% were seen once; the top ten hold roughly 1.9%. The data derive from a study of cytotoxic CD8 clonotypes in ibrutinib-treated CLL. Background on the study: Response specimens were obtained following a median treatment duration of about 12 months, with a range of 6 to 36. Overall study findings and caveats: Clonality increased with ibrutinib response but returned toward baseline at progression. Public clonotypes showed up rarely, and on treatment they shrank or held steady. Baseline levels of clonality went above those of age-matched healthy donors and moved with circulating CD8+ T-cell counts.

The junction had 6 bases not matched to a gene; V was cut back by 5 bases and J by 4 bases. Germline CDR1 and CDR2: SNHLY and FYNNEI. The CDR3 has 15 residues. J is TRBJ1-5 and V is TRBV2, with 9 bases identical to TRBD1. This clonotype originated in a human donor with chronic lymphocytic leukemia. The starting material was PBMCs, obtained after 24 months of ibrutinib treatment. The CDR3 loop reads CASSQTGGRNQPQHF. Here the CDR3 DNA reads TGTGCCAGCAGTCAGACAGGGGGTCGGAATCAGCCCCAGCATTTT. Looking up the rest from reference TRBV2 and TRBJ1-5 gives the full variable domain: EPEVTQTPSHQVTQMGQEVILRCVPISNHLYFYWYRQILGQKVEFLVSFYNNEISEKSEIFDDQFSVERPDGSNFTLKIRSTKLEDSAMYFCASSQTGGRNQPQHFGDGTRLSIL.